This TCR beta chain stems from a study of control samples from healthy donors and cancer patients. Deletions cut 0 bases from V and 4 bases from J, with 12 bases between. The CDR3 extends over 15 amino acids. The germline CDR1 and CDR2 sequences are MNHNS and SASEGT. Clones were sequenced by immunoSEQ multiplex PCR, and TCRdb holds only the in-frame ones, with some missing. The sample yields around 80,000 clones, about 88% seen once. The chain recombines TRBV6-1 with TRBJ1-2, with unresolved D. Sample: blood. This TCR was sampled from a woman aged 45 to 65 in good health. The CDR3 DNA is TGTGCCAGCAGTGAAGCGCGATCACGGTTCTATGGCTACACCTTC. Its translation is CASSEARSRFYGYTF.